These T cell receptor beta chains were read from a single sample in a study of radiotherapy plus CTLA-4 blockade in lung cancer. Some clones are missing from TCRdb's copy, which holds only in-frame ones; the method was immunoSEQ multiplex PCR. The sample lists about 60,000 clones; roughly 76% were seen once. The sample in question was peripheral blood, obtained from a patient treated with radiotherapy plus ipilimumab. Receptors originate from a human donor with non-small cell lung cancer whose response to radiotherapy plus ipilimumab could not be evaluated. CDR3s include the opening cysteine and the closing phenylalanine or tryptophan. Each record gives: clone size, D gene, V gene, J gene, CDR3 DNA, CDR3 protein. D genes are given only for firm matches. Expanded clones are given a class, and other clones once, few, many or no size at all.

size: -
D: TRBD1
V: TRBV7-9
J: TRBJ2-5
DNA: TGTGCCAGCAGCCACGATCCGGACAGGGTCTGGGTCGGGACCCAGTACTTC
CDR3: CASSHDPDRVWVGTQYF

size: -
D: TRBD1
V: TRBV6-5
J: TRBJ1-4
DNA: TGTGCCAGCAGTTACGGGACAGACAATGAAAAACTGTTTTTT
CDR3: CASSYGTDNEKLFF

size: -
D: -
V: TRBV21-1
J: TRBJ1-5
DNA: TGTGCCAGCATTCCGGGACCCCGGGGGCAGCCCCAGCATTTT
CDR3: CASIPGPRGQPQHF

size: -
D: TRBD1
V: TRBV2
J: TRBJ1-1
DNA: TGTGCCAGCAGTTACCGGCGGACAGGGGAAGCTTTCTTT
CDR3: CASSYRRTGEAFF

size: -
D: -
V: TRBV6-5
J: TRBJ1-4
DNA: TGTGCCAGCAGACCGGGACACATTAATGAAAAACTGTTTTTT
CDR3: CASRPGHINEKLFF

size: -
D: TRBD1
V: TRBV27
J: TRBJ2-7
DNA: TGTGCCAGCAGTGCCGACAGGGGAGGCGGATACGAGCAGTACTTC
CDR3: CASSADRGGGYEQYF

size: -
D: -
V: TRBV5-5
J: TRBJ1-1
DNA: TGTGCCAGCAGCGCCGACACAATGAACACTGAAGCTTTCTTT
CDR3: CASSADTMNTEAFF

size: -
D: TRBD2
V: TRBV7-3
J: TRBJ2-1
DNA: TGTGCCAGCAGCTTAGTCGCTAGCGGGAGATCAGGTGAGCAGTTCTTC
CDR3: CASSLVASGRSGEQFF

size: -
D: TRBD1
V: TRBV19
J: TRBJ1-5
DNA: TGTGCCACCGGTTGGACAGGTAGCAATCAGCCCCAGCATTTT
CDR3: CATGWTGSNQPQHF

size: few
D: -
V: TRBV7-3
J: TRBJ1-6
DNA: TGTGCCAGCAGCTTATCCGGGGGTGAATCACCCCTCCACTTT
CDR3: CASSLSGGESPLHF

size: -
D: -
V: TRBV4-3
J: TRBJ1-6
DNA: TGCGCCAGCAGCCAAGGGGGGGGTTTAACTTCACCCCTCCACTTT
CDR3: CASSQGGGLTSPLHF

size: -
D: -
V: TRBV11-2
J: TRBJ2-7
DNA: TGTGCCAGCAGCTACGCACAGGGAATCGAGCAGTACTTC
CDR3: CASSYAQGIEQYF

size: -
D: TRBD1
V: TRBV7-7
J: TRBJ2-6
DNA: TGTGCCAGCAGCTCCCGGGACAGGTTCTCTGGGGCCAACGTCCTGACTTTC
CDR3: CASSSRDRFSGANVLTF

size: -
D: TRBD2
V: TRBV2
J: TRBJ2-7
DNA: TGTGCCAGCAGTGAAGAGGGGAGGGGATCCCACGAGCAGTACTTC
CDR3: CASSEEGRGSHEQYF

size: -
D: -
V: TRBV7-3
J: TRBJ2-2
DNA: TGTGCCAGCAGCTTAGCCACAGGGTCCGGGGAGCTGTTTTTT
CDR3: CASSLATGSGELFF

size: -
D: TRBD1
V: TRBV2
J: TRBJ2-1
DNA: TGTGCCAGCAGCGCCTTGGGACAGGGAAATGAGCAGTTCTTC
CDR3: CASSALGQGNEQFF

size: -
D: -
V: TRBV10-2
J: TRBJ1-5
DNA: TGCGCCAGCAGTGGACAGCTTAATCAGCCCCAGCATTTT
CDR3: CASSGQLNQPQHF

size: -
D: -
V: TRBV5-6
J: TRBJ2-7
DNA: TGTGCCAGCAGCTTGGTGGGGGGGCGGATCGAGCAGTACTTC
CDR3: CASSLVGGRIEQYF

size: -
D: -
V: TRBV5-1
J: TRBJ2-3
DNA: TGCGCCAGCAGCTTGGCCGCAGATACGCAGTATTTT
CDR3: CASSLAADTQYF

size: -
D: -
V: TRBV28
J: TRBJ2-5
DNA: TGTGCCAGCAGTTTATTTTTCAGGGCCAGCGGGGAGACCCAGTACTTC
CDR3: CASSLFFRASGETQYF

size: -
D: -
V: TRBV20-1
J: TRBJ1-6
DNA: TGCAGTGCGGGGACTGGATTGCCCCTCCACTTT
CDR3: CSAGTGLPLHF

size: -
D: TRBD2
V: TRBV5-1
J: TRBJ2-1
DNA: TGCGCCAGCAGCTTTTTTCCGGGGGGGGAGAATGAGCAGTTCTTC
CDR3: CASSFFPGGENEQFF

size: few
D: -
V: TRBV19
J: TRBJ2-3
DNA: TGTGCCAGTACTTTGGGGGGGCCGACAGATACGCAGTATTTT
CDR3: CASTLGGPTDTQYF

size: -
D: TRBD1
V: TRBV5-1
J: TRBJ2-4
DNA: TGCGCCAGCAGCTTTGACAGGGGGGACTCCAAAAACATTCAGTACTTC
CDR3: CASSFDRGDSKNIQYF

size: -
D: TRBD1
V: TRBV5-1
J: TRBJ2-5
DNA: TGCGCCAGCAGCGTGGGACAGCGTGAGACCCAGTACTTC
CDR3: CASSVGQRETQYF

size: once
D: TRBD1
V: TRBV2
J: TRBJ1-1
DNA: TGTGCCAGCCTTTCACAGGGGGCTGGCACTGAAGCTTTCTTT
CDR3: CASLSQGAGTEAFF

size: -
D: -
V: TRBV4-1
J: TRBJ2-3
DNA: TGCGCCAGCAGCCAACTTCTTGCGGAAGATACGCAGTATTTT
CDR3: CASSQLLAEDTQYF

size: -
D: -
V: TRBV27
J: TRBJ1-3
DNA: TGTGCCAGCAGTTTAGCGAGGGCCCCTGGAAACACCATATATTTT
CDR3: CASSLARAPGNTIYF

size: -
D: -
V: TRBV1
J: TRBJ2-1
DNA: TGCACCAGCAGCCAAGATAGCAGGGGACACTACAATGAGCAGTTCTTC
CDR3: CTSSQDSRGHYNEQFF

size: -
D: TRBD1
V: TRBV5-1
J: TRBJ2-1
DNA: TGCGCCAGCAGCAGAATAGGACAGGGGGGGGGCAATGAGCAGTTCTTC
CDR3: CASSRIGQGGGNEQFF

size: -
D: -
V: TRBV6-6
J: TRBJ2-1
DNA: TGTGCCAGCAGTTACTCGACGGGTTCCGAGCAGTTCTTC
CDR3: CASSYSTGSEQFF

size: once
D: -
V: TRBV6-5
J: TRBJ2-7
DNA: TGTGCGGTAGCGAGGACTATTGCTGACGAGCAGTACTTC
CDR3: CAVARTIADEQYF

size: few
D: -
V: TRBV12-5
J: TRBJ1-2
DNA: TGTGCTAGTGGTTTGGCTCCCGGGGAGGCATATGGCTACACCTTC
CDR3: CASGLAPGEAYGYTF

size: -
D: -
V: TRBV5-1
J: TRBJ2-6
DNA: TGCGCCAGCAGCTTGGCCGTACAGGGCTCTGGGGCCAACGTCCTGACTTTC
CDR3: CASSLAVQGSGANVLTF

size: -
D: -
V: TRBV7-9
J: TRBJ2-7
DNA: TGTGCCAGCAGCCCCTCCCGACTCTCCTACGAGCAGTACTTC
CDR3: CASSPSRLSYEQYF

size: -
D: -
V: TRBV9
J: TRBJ1-1
DNA: TGTGCCAGCAGCGTAGATCACACCCTGTACACTGAAGCTTTCTTT
CDR3: CASSVDHTLYTEAFF

size: -
D: -
V: TRBV4-3
J: TRBJ1-2
DNA: TGCGCCAGCAGCCAAGAAAAAGTGGGACACGCGGAATTTAACTATGGCTACACCTTC
CDR3: CASSQEKVGHAEFNYGYTF

size: -
D: -
V: TRBV6-5
J: TRBJ1-6
DNA: TGTGCCAGCAGTTACGTAGGGGGAGATTCACCCCTCCACTTT
CDR3: CASSYVGGDSPLHF

size: -
D: TRBD2
V: TRBV7-9
J: TRBJ2-5
DNA: TGTGCCAGCAGCTCCTGGACTAGCGGCTACCAAGAGACCCAGTACTTC
CDR3: CASSSWTSGYQETQYF

size: medium-sized
D: TRBD1
V: TRBV7-3
J: TRBJ1-2
DNA: TGTGCCAGCAGCCAGAGAGGACAGGGCTATGGCTACACCTTC
CDR3: CASSQRGQGYGYTF

size: -
D: -
V: TRBV5-6
J: TRBJ1-4
DNA: TGTGCCAGCAGCTTAGGAGTGGAAAAACTGTTTTTT
CDR3: CASSLGVEKLFF

size: -
D: TRBD2
V: TRBV6-1
J: TRBJ2-7
DNA: TGTGCCATCAGTGAGGCCAATGGACTAGCGAGCTACGAGCAGTACTTC
CDR3: CAISEANGLASYEQYF

size: -
D: TRBD2
V: TRBV7-2
J: TRBJ2-7
DNA: TGTGCCAGCAGCTTAGCGCCGGGACTAGCGGGAGAAAAGGGTTACGAGCAGTACTTC
CDR3: CASSLAPGLAGEKGYEQYF

size: -
D: TRBD1
V: TRBV2
J: TRBJ2-5
DNA: TGTGCCAGCAGCTACAGGGGTGAGGAGACCCAGTACTTC
CDR3: CASSYRGEETQYF

size: -
D: TRBD2
V: TRBV29-1
J: TRBJ2-5
DNA: TGCAGCGTTGGCGGGGGGGCCCAGTACTTC
CDR3: CSVGGGAQYF

size: -
D: TRBD1
V: TRBV7-6
J: TRBJ2-7
DNA: TGTGCCAGCAGCTTAGCTCAGACAGGGGCCTACGAGCAGTACTTC
CDR3: CASSLAQTGAYEQYF

size: -
D: -
V: TRBV6-5
J: TRBJ1-1
DNA: TGTGCCAGCAGTGAATACGGGACTGACACTGAAGCTTTCTTT
CDR3: CASSEYGTDTEAFF

size: -
D: -
V: TRBV28
J: TRBJ2-7
DNA: TGTGCCAGCAGCCGAATGATGGGCGAGCAGTACTTC
CDR3: CASSRMMGEQYF

size: -
D: -
V: TRBV2
J: TRBJ1-3
DNA: TGTGCCAGCAGTGATGGAGGGTTTGGAAACACCATATATTTT
CDR3: CASSDGGFGNTIYF